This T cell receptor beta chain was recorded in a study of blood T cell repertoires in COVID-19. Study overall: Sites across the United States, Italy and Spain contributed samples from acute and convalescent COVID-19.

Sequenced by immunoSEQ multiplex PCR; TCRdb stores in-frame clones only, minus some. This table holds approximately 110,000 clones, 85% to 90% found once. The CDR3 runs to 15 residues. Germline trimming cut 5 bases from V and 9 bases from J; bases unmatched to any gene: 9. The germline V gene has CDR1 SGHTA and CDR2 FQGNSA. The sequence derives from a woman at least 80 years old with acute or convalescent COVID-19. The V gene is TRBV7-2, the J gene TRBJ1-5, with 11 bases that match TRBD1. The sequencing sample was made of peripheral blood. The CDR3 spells CASSPGTGGIVPQHF. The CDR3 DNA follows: TGTGCCAGCAGCCCAGGGACAGGGGGGATTGTGCCCCAGCATTTT.